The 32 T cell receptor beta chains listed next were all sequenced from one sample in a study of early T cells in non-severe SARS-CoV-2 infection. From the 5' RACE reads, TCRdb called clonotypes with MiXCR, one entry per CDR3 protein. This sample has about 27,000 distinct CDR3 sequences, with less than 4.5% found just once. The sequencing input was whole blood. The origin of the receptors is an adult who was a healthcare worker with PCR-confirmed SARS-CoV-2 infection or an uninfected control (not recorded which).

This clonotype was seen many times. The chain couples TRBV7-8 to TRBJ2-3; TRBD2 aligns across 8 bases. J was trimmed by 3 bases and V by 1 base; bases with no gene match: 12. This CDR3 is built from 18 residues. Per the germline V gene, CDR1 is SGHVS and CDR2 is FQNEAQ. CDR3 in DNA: TGTGCCAGCAGCTTAGGGGGCGGGTCTAGCGGGCCGACAGATACGCAGTATTTT. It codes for CASSLGGGSSGPTDTQYF.

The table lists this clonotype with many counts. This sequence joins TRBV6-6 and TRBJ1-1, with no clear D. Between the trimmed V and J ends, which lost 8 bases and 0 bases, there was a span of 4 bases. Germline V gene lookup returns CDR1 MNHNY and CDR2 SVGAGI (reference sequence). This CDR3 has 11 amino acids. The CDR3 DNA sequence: TGTGCCAGCCATATGAACACTGAAGCTTTCTTT. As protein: CASHMNTEAFF.

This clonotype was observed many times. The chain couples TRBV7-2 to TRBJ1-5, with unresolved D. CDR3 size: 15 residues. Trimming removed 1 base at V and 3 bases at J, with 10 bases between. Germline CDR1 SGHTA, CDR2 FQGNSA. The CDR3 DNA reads TGTGCCAGCAGCTTAGGACCGAACCTCAATCAGCCCCAGCATTTT. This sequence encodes CASSLGPNLNQPQHF.

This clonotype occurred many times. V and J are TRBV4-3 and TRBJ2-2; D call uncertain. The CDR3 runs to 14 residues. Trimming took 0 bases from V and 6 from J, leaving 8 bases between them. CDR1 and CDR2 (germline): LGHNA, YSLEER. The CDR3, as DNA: TGCGCCAGCAGCCAAGATGGCCCGGCCGGGGAGCTGTTTTTT. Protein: CASSQDGPAGELFF.

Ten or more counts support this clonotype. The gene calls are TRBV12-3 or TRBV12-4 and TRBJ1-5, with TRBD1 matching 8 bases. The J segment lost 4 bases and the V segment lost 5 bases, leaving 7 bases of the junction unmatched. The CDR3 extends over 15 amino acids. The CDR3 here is CASSPDRGTNQPQHF. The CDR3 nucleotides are TGTGCCAGCAGTCCTGACAGGGGCACTAATCAGCCCCAGCATTTT.

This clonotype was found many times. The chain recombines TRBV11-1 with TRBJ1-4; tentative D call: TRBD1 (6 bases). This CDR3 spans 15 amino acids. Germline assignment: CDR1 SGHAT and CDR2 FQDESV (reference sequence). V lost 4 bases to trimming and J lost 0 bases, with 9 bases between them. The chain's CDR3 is CASSSGHSTNEKLFF. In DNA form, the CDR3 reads TGTGCCAGCAGCTCGGGACACTCAACTAATGAAAAACTGTTTTTT.

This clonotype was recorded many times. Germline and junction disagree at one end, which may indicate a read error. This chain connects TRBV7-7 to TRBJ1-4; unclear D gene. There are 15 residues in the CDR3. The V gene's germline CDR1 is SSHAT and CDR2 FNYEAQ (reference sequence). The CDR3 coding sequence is TGTGCTAGCAGCTTTTCGACGGCCCCAGAAGAAAAACTGTTTTTT. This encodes CASSFSTAPEEKLFF.

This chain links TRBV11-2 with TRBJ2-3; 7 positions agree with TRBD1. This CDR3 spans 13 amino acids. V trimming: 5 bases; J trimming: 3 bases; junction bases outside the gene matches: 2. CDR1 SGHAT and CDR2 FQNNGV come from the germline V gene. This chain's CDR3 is CASSTQGTDTQYF. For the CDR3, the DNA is TGTGCCAGCAGCACACAGGGGACAGATACGCAGTATTTT. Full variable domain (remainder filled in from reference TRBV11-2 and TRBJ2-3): EAGVAQSPRYKIIEKRQSVAFWCNPISGHATLYWYQQILGQGPKLLIQFQNNGVVDDSQLPKDRFSAERLKGVDSTLKIQPAKLEDSAVYLCASSTQGTDTQYFGPGTRLTVL.

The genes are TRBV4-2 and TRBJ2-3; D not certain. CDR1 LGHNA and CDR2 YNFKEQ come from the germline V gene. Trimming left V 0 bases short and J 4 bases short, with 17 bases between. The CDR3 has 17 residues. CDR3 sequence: CASSQDRPNGEADTQYF. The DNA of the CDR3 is TGTGCCAGCAGCCAAGATAGGCCTAATGGAGAGGCAGATACGCAGTATTTT.

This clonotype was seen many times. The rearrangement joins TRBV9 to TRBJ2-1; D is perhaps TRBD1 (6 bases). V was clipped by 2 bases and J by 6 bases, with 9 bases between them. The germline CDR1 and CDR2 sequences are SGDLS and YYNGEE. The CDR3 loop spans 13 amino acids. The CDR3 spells CASSVGHGNEQFF. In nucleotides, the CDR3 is TGTGCCAGCAGCGTGGGACACGGCAATGAGCAGTTCTTC.

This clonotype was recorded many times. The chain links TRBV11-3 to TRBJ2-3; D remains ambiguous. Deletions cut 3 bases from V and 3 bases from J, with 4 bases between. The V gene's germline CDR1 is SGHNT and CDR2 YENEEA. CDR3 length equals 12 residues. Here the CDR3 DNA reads TGTGCCAGCAGCTTTAGGACAGATACGCAGTATTTT. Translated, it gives CASSFRTDTQYF. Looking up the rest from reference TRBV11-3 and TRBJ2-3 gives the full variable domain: EAGVVQSPRYKIIEKKQPVAFWCNPISGHNTLYWYLQNLGQGPELLIRYENEEAVDDSQLPKDRFSAERLKGVDSTLKIQPAELGDSAVYLCASSFRTDTQYFGPGTRLTVL.

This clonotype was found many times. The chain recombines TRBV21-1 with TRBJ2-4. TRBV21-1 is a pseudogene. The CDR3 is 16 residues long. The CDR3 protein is CASSKGFGRAKNIQYF. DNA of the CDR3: TGTGCCAGCAGCAAAGGTTTTGGCAGAGCCAAAAACATTCAGTACTTC.

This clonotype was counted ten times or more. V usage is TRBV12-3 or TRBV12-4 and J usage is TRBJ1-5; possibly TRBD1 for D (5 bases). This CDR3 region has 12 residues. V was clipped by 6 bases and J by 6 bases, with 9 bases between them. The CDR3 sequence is CASSRDIQPQHF. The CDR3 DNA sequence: TGTGCCAGCAGCAGGGATATTCAGCCCCAGCATTTT.

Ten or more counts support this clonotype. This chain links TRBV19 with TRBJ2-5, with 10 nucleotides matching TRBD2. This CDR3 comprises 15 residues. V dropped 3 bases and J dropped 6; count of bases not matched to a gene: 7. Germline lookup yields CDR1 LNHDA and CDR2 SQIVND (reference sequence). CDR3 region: CASSIPSGSLKTQYF. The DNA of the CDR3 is TGTGCCAGTAGTATTCCTAGCGGGAGTTTAAAGACCCAGTACTTC.

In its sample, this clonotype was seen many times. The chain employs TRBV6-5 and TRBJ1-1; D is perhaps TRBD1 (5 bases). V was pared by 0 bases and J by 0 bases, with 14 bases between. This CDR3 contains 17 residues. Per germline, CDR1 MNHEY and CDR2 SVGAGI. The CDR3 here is CASSYSVTESMNTEAFF. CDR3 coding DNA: TGTGCCAGCAGTTACTCGGTGACAGAATCCATGAACACTGAAGCTTTCTTT.

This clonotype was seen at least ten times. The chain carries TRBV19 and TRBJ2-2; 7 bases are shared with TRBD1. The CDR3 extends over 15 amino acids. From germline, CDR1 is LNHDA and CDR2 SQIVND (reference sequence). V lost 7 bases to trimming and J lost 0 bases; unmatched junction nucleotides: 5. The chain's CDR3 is CASTAGTANTGELFF. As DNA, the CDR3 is TGTGCCAGTACGGCCGGGACAGCGAACACCGGGGAGCTGTTTTTT.

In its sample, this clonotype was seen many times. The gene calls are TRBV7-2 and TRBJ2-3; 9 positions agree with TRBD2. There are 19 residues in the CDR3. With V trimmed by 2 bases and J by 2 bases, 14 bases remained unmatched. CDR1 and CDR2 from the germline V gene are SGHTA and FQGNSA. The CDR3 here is CASSLRSGRREGPTDTQYF. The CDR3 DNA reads TGTGCCAGCAGCTTAAGATCGGGGCGGCGGGAGGGCCCCACAGATACGCAGTATTTT.

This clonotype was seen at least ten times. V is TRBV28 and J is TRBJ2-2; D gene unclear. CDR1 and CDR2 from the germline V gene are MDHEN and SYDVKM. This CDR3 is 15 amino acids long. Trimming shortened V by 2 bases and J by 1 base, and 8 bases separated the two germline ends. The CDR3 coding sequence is TGTGCCAGCAGTTTAAGGCAGAAGAACACCGGGGAGCTGTTTTTT. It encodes CASSLRQKNTGELFF.

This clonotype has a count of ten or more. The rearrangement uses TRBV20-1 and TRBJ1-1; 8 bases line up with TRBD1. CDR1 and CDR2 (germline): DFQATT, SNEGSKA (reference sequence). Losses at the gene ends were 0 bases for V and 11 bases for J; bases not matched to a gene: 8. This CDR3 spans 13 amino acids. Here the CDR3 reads CSARDSAGGSAFF. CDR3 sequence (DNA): TGCAGTGCTAGAGATAGCGCAGGGGGCTCGGCTTTCTTT.

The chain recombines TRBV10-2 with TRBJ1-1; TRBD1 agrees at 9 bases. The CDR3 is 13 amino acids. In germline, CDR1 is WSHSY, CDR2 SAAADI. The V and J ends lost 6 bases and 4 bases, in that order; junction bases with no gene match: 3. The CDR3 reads CASSAQGATEAFF. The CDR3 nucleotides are TGCGCCAGCAGCGCACAGGGGGCCACTGAAGCTTTCTTT.

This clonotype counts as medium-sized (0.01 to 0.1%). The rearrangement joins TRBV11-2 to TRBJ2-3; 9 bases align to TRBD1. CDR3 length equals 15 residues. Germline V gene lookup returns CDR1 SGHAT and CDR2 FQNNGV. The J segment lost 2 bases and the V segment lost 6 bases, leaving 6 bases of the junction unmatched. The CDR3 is CASSLQGAHTDTQYF. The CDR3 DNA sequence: TGTGCCAGCAGTTTACAGGGGGCACACACAGATACGCAGTATTTT.

CDR3 sequence reads: CASSFPGQLETQYF. Written as DNA, the CDR3 is TGTGCCAGCAGTTTTCCTGGACAGCTGGAGACCCAGTACTTC. The chain uses TRBV12-3 or TRBV12-4 and TRBJ2-5; D perhaps matches TRBD1 (6 bases). Trimming cost V 3 bases and J 5 bases, with 13 bases left between them. The CDR3 sequence is 14 residues long.

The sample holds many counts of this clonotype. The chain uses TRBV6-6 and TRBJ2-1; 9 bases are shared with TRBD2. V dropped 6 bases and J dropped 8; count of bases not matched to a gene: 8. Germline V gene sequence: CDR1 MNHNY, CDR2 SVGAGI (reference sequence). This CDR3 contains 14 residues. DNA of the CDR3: TGTGCCAGCAGCCCGGGACTAGCTGGGCATGAGCAGTTCTTC. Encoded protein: CASSPGLAGHEQFF.

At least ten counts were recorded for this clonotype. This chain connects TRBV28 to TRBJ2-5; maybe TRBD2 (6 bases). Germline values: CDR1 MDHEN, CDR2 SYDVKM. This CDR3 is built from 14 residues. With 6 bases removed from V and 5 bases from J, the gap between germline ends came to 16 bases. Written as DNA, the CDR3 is TGTGCCAGCAGCTTTTCCGGGGGACTCGAGACCCAGTACTTC. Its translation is CASSFSGGLETQYF.

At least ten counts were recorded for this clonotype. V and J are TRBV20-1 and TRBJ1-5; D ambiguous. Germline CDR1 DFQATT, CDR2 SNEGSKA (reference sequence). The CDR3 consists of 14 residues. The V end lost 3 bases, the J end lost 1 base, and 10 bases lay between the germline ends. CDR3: CSARGGGSNQPQHF. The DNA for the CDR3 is TGCAGTGCTAGGGGTGGTGGGAGCAATCAGCCCCAGCATTTT.

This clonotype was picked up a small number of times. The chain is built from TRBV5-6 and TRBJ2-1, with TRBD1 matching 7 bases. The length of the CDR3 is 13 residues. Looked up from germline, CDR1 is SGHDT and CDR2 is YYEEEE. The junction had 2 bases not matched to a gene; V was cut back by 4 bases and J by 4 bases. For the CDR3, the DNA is TGTGCCAGCAGCCAGGGACAGTACAATGAGCAGTTCTTC. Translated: CASSQGQYNEQFF. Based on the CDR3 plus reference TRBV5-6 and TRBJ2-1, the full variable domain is DAGVTQSPTHLIKTRGQQVTLRCSPKSGHDTVSWYQQALGQGPQFIFQYYEEEERQRGNFPDRFSGHQFPNYSSELNVNALLLGDSALYLCASSQGQYNEQFFGPGTRLTVL.

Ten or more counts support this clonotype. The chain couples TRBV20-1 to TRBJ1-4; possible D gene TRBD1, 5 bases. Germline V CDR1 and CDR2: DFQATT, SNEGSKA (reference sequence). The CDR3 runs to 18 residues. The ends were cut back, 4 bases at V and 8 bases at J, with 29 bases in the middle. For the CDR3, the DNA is TGCAGTGCTACTGGGATAATACCGGGACTCCCGGCAGGCGAAAAACTGTTTTTT. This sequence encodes CSATGIIPGLPAGEKLFF.

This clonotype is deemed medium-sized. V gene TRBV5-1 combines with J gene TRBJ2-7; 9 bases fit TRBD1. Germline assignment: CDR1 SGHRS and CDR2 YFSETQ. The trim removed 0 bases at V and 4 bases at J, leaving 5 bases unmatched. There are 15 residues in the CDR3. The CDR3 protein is CASSLAPGQGYEQYV. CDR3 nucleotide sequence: TGCGCCAGCAGCTTGGCCCCGGGACAGGGTTACGAGCAGTACGTC.

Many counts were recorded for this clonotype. The CDR3 spells CSGGANTGELFF. CDR3 in DNA: TGCAGCGGGGGGGCGAACACCGGGGAGCTGTTTTTT. This chain links TRBV29-1 with TRBJ2-2; a possible D gene is TRBD2 (6 bases). The CDR3 contains 12 residues. The V end lost 7 bases, the J end lost 0 bases, and 6 bases lay between the germline ends. The germline V gene has CDR1 SQVTM and CDR2 ANQGSEA.

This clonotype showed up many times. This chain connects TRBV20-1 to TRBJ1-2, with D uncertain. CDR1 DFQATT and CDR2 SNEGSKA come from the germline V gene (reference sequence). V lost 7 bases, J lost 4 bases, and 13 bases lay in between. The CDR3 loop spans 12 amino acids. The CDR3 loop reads CSVTAGGYGYTF. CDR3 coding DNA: TGCAGTGTCACAGCCGGAGGCTATGGCTACACCTTC.

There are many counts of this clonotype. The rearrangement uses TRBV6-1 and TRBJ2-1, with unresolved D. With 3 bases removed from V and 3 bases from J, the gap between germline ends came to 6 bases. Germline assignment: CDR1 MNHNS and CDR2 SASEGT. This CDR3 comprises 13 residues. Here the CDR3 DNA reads TGTGCCAGCAGTGAGAACTACTACAATGAGCAGTTCTTC. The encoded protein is CASSENYYNEQFF.

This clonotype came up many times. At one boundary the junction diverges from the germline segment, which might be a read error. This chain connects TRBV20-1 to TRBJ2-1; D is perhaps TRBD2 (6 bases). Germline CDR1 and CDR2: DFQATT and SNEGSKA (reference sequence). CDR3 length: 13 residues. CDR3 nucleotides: TGCAGTGCCAGAGGGGAGGATCGCAATGAGCAGTTCTTC. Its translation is CSARGEDRNEQFF.